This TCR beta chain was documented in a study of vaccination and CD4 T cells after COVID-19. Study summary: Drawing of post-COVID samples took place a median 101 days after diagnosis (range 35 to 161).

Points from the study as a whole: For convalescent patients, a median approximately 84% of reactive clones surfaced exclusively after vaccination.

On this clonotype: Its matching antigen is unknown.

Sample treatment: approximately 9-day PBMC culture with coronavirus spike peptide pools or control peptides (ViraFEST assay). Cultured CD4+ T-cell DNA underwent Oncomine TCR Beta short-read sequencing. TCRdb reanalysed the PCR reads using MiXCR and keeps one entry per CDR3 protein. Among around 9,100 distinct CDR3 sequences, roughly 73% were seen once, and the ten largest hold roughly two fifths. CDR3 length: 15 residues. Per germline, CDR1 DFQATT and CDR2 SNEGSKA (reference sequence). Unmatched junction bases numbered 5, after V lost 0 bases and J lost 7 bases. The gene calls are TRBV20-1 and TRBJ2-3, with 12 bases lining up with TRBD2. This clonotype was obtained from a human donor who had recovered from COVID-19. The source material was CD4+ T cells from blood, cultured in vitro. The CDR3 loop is CSARDRLAGAHTQYF. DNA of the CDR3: TGCAGTGCTAGAGATCGACTAGCGGGGGCCCATACGCAGTATTTT.